These 5 T cell receptor beta chains were sequenced from one sample in a study of PD-L1 blockade in urothelial cancer. Clones were read by immunoSEQ multiplex PCR, and TCRdb kept only the in-frame ones, dropping some. The sample includes some 51,000 clones, around nine tenths of them seen just once. Time point described: peripheral blood 6 weeks after treatment start. The sample was PBMCs, taken around atezolizumab (anti-PD-L1) treatment. These receptors all come from a man aged 60 to 75 with urothelial cancer.

The rearrangement uses TRBV19 and TRBJ1-5, with no clear D. V shed 8 bases and J shed 9 bases, with 11 bases lying between them. The CDR3 covers 11 residues. The germline V gene has CDR1 LNHDA and CDR2 SQIVND (reference sequence). CDR3 sequence reads: CASGSSGPQHF. The CDR3 DNA follows: TGTGCCAGTGGTTCATCCGGGCCCCAGCATTTT.

This clone was detected only a few times. The V gene is TRBV18, the J gene TRBJ2-7; TRBD1 might be the D (7 bases). This CDR3 comprises 16 residues. The germline V gene encodes CDR1 KGHSH and CDR2 LQKENI. V was clipped by 6 bases and J by 0 bases, with 18 bases between them. CDR3 sequence: CASSPGGRGNSYEQYF. The CDR3 DNA sequence: TGTGCCAGCTCTCCCGGGGGCAGGGGGAACTCCTACGAGCAGTACTTC.

This chain links TRBV28 with TRBJ1-1; 7 nucleotides line up with TRBD1. V lost 3 bases, J lost 12 bases, and 13 bases stayed unmatched. The CDR3 sequence is 14 residues long. CDR1 is MDHEN, CDR2 SYDVKM, per germline. CDR3 sequence reads: CASSLAVGGWDTFF. In DNA form, the CDR3 reads TGTGCCAGCAGTTTGGCAGTAGGGGGCTGGGATACTTTCTTT.

This chain uses TRBV2 with TRBJ1-4; weak D call: TRBD1 (5 bases). Deletions cut 8 bases from V and 7 bases from J, with 14 bases between. Germline CDR1 is SNHLY and CDR2 is FYNNEI. The length of the CDR3 is 13 residues. The CDR3 protein is CASGGVWAEKLFF. As DNA, the CDR3 is TGTGCCAGCGGAGGGGTTTGGGCTGAAAAACTGTTTTTT.

The V call is TRBV6-5, the J call TRBJ1-2; tentatively, D is TRBD1 (6 bases). The germline CDR1 and CDR2 sequences are MNHEY and SVGAGI. V lost 4 bases to trimming and J lost 0 bases, with 15 bases between them. This CDR3 contains 16 residues. Here the CDR3 DNA reads TGTGCCAGCAGTTCCAGGGGACAACCTTCTAACTATGGCTACACCTTC. It specifies CASSSRGQPSNYGYTF.